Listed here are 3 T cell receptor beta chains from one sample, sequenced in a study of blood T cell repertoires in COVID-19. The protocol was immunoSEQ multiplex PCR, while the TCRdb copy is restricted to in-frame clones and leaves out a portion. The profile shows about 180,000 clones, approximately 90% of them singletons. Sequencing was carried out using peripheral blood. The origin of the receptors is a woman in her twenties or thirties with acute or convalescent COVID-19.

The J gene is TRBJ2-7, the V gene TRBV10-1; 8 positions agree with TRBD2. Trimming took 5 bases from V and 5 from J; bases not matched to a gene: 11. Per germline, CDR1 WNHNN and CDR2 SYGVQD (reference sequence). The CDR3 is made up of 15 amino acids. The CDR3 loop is CASSYSRAGVNEQYF. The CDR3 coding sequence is TGCGCCAGCAGTTACTCCAGAGCGGGAGTGAACGAGCAGTACTTC.

CDR3 sequence: CASSLMAGGTYNEQFF. Written as DNA, the CDR3 is TGTGCCAGCAGCCTAATGGCGGGGGGTACCTACAATGAGCAGTTCTTC. The chain couples TRBV11-1 to TRBJ2-1, with 8 bases that match TRBD2. Germline-derived CDR1 and CDR2 are SGHAT and FQDESV (reference sequence). V dropped 5 bases and J dropped 2; count of bases not matched to a gene: 8. The length of the CDR3 is 16 residues. Variable domain in full (rest from reference TRBV11-1 and TRBJ2-1): EAEVAQSPRYKITEKSQAVAFWCDPISGHATLYWYRQILGQGPELLVQFQDESVVDDSQLPKDRFSAERLKGVDSTLKIQPAELGDSAMYLCASSLMAGGTYNEQFFGPGTRLTVL.

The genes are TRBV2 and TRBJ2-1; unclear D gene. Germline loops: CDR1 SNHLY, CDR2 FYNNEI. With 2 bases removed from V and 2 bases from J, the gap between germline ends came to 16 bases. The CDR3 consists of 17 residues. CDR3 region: CASSEYPPSNPYNEQFF. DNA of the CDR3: TGTGCCAGCAGTGAATATCCCCCTAGTAACCCCTACAATGAGCAGTTCTTC.